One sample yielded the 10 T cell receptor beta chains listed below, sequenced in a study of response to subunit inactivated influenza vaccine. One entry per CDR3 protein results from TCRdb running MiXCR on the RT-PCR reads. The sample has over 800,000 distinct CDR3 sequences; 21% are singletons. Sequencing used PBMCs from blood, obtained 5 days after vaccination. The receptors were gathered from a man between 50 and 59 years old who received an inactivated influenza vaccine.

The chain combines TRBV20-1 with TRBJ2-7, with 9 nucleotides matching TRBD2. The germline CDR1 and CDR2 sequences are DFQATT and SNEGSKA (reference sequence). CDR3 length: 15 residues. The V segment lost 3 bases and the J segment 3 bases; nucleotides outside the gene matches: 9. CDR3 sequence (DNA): TGCAGTGCTAGCCCCACTAGCGGGCTTGGCTACGAGCAGTACTTC. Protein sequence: CSASPTSGLGYEQYF.

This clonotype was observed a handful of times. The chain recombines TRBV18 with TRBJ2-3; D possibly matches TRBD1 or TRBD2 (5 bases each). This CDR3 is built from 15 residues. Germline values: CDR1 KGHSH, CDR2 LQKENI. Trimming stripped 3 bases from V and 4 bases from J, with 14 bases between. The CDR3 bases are TGTGCCAGCTCACCGCGACAGAGCGGTGCAGATACGCAGTATTTT. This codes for CASSPRQSGADTQYF.

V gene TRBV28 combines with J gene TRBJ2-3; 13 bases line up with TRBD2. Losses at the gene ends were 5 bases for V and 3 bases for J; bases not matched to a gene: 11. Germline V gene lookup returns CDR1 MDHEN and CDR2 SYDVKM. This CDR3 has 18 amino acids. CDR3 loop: CASSTPFGLAGETDTQYF. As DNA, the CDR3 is TGTGCCAGCAGTACCCCTTTTGGACTAGCGGGAGAGACAGATACGCAGTATTTT.

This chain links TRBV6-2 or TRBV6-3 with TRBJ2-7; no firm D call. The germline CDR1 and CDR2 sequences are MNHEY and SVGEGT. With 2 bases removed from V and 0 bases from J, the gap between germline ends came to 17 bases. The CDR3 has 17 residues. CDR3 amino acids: CASSYPTAGILSYEQYF. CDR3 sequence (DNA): TGTGCCAGCAGTTACCCTACGGCCGGCATTCTCTCCTACGAGCAGTACTTC.

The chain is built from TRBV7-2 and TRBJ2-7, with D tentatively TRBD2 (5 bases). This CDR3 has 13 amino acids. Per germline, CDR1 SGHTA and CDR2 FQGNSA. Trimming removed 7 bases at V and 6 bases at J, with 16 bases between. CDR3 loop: CASTPGRGFEQYF. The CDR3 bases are TGTGCCAGCACCCCCGGACGCGGGTTCGAGCAGTACTTC. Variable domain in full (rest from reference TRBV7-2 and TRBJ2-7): GAGVSQSPSNKVTEKGKDVELRCDPISGHTALYWYRQSLGQGLEFLIYFQGNSAPDKSGLPSDRFSAERTGGSVSTLTIQRTQQEDSAVYLCASTPGRGFEQYFGPGTRLTVT.

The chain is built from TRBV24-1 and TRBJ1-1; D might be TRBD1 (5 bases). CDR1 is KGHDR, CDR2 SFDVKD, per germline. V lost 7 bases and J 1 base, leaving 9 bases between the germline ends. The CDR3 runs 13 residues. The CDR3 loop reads CATSKRGNTEAFF. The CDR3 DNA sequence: TGTGCCACCAGCAAAAGGGGGAACACTGAAGCTTTCTTT.

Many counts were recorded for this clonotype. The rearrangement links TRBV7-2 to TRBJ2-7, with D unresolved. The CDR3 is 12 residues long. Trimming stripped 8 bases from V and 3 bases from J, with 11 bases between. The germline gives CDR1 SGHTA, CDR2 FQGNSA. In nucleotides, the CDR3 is TGTGCCAGCGGGGTGGGGTACTACGAGCAGTACTTC. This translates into CASGVGYYEQYF.

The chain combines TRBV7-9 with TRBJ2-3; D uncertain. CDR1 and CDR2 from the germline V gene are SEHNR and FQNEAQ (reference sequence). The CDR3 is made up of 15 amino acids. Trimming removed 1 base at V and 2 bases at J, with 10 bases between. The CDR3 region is CASSLGRSHTDTQYF. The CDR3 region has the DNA TGTGCCAGCAGCTTAGGCCGGAGCCACACAGATACGCAGTATTTT.

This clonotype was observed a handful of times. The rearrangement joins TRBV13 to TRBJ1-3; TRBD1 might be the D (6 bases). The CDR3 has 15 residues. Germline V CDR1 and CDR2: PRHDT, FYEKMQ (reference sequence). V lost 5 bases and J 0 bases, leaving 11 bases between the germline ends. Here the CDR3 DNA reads TGTGCCAGCAGCCTTGGGACACCCTCTGGAAACACCATATATTTT. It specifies CASSLGTPSGNTIYF.

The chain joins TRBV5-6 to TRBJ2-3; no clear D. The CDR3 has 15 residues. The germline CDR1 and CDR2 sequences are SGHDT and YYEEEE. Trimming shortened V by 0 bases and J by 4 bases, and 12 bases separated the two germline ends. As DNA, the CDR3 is TGTGCCAGCAGCTTGGTTGTCGTCCGCTCAGATACGCAGTATTTT. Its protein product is CASSLVVVRSDTQYF.